Listed below are T cell receptor beta chains from one sample, sequenced in a study of identical twins. TCRdb reanalysed the 5' RACE reads using MiXCR and keeps one entry per CDR3 protein. The sample yields about 920,000 distinct CDR3 sequences, more than 9% seen once. These data were also reused for a study on yellow fever vaccine responses in identical twins.

What was sequenced was PBMCs. The receptors stem from a young woman in good health. The CDR3 runs from the conserved cysteine through the conserved F or W. D genes are given only for firm matches. Some rows have no size entry. The others give once, few or many, or a class for an expanded clone.

V	J	size	D	DNA	CDR3
TRBV7-2	TRBJ1-6	NA	NA	TGTGCCAGCAGCAGGGACCGGAGCTATTCACCCCTCCACTTT	CASSRDRSYSPLHF
TRBV7-3	TRBJ2-1	NA	TRBD2	TGTGCCAGCAGCCAGACTAGCGGGAGGGCCGGTGAGCAGTTCTTC	CASSQTSGRAGEQFF
TRBV5-1	TRBJ2-4	few	NA	TGCGCCAGCAGCTTGGACGGGGTTGGGCTAGCCAAAAACATTCAGTACTTC	CASSLDGVGLAKNIQYF
TRBV6-5	TRBJ1-2	NA	TRBD1	TGTGCCAGCAGTTACTTAACCGGGACAGGGAAGGATGGCTACACCTTC	CASSYLTGTGKDGYTF
TRBV20-1	TRBJ1-2	few	NA	TGCAGTGCTAGCCAGCTGGGCTATGGCTACACCTTC	CSASQLGYGYTF
TRBV10-3	TRBJ2-3	NA	TRBD2	TGTGCCATCAGTGAGGCGGCTAGCGGGAGTACAGATACGCAGTATTTT	CAISEAASGSTDTQYF
TRBV11-2	TRBJ2-7	NA	NA	TGTGCCAGCAGCTCGGACGGCTACGAGCAGTACTTC	CASSSDGYEQYF
TRBV12-3/TRBV12-4	TRBJ2-2	few	TRBD1	TGTGCCAGCAGTTCCCCGGGACAGTGGTACACCGGGGAGCTGTTTTTT	CASSSPGQWYTGELFF
TRBV27	TRBJ1-2	few	NA	TGTGCCAGCAGACCCTCGGGACCGGTCTATGGCTACACCTTC	CASRPSGPVYGYTF
TRBV7-9	TRBJ1-1	many	NA	TGTGCCAGCAGCTTAGGGGGCCAGAACACTGAAGCTTTCTTT	CASSLGGQNTEAFF
TRBV29-1	TRBJ2-1	few	TRBD2	TGCAGCGTTGAATCGGGGGGAGGGCCCTACAATGAGCAGTTCTTC	CSVESGGGPYNEQFF
TRBV12-3/TRBV12-4	TRBJ1-1	NA	NA	TGTGCCAGCAGAAAAACACATAACACTGAAGCTTTCTTT	CASRKTHNTEAFF
TRBV19	TRBJ2-1	few	NA	TGTGCCAGTATGGGGCAGGGGATCGGTGAGCAGTTCTTC	CASMGQGIGEQFF
TRBV5-1	TRBJ2-2	few	NA	TGCGCCAGCAGCCCCATTGGCCCTGCCGGAGTACACGCCGGGGAGCTGTTTTTT	CASSPIGPAGVHAGELFF
TRBV7-8	TRBJ2-5	NA	TRBD1	TGTGCCAGCAGCAGATTTACAGGGGGGCACCAAGAGACCCAGTACTTC	CASSRFTGGHQETQYF
TRBV5-1	TRBJ2-7	NA	TRBD2	TGCGCCAGCAGCCCTACTCACGGACTAGCCACTAGCGAGATTTACGAGCAGTACTTC	CASSPTHGLATSEIYEQYF
TRBV9	TRBJ2-5	few	NA	TGTGCCAGCAGCGTAGGGGGGCTGGAGGAGACCCAGTACTTC	CASSVGGLEETQYF
TRBV20-1	TRBJ2-1	NA	TRBD2	TGCAGTGCTAGAGATCCAGCGGGAGGGGGTCATGAGCAGTTCTTC	CSARDPAGGGHEQFF
TRBV20-1	TRBJ1-1	many	TRBD1	TGCAGGCCGGGACAGCTGAACACTGAAGCTTTCTTT	CRPGQLNTEAFF
TRBV28	TRBJ2-7	few	NA	TGTGCCAGCAGTACCACTGGCGGTACCTCCTACGAGCAGTACTTC	CASSTTGGTSYEQYF
TRBV20-1	TRBJ2-7	few	NA	TGCAGTATCAAATTGGGGGCCTACGAGCAGTACTTC	CSIKLGAYEQYF
TRBV7-9	TRBJ1-4	few	TRBD1	TGTGCCAGCAGCTCCCAGGGACAGGGTGGCGAAAAACTGTTTTTT	CASSSQGQGGEKLFF
TRBV19	TRBJ2-5	NA	TRBD2	TGTGCCAGGCCCACTAACGGGACTAGCGACGTACAAGAGACCCAGTACTTC	CARPTNGTSDVQETQYF
TRBV7-9	TRBJ1-5	NA	NA	TGTGCCAGCAGCTTATCAGGACGTTACAATCAGCCCCAGCATTTT	CASSLSGRYNQPQHF
TRBV11-2	TRBJ2-1	few	NA	TGTGCCAGCAGCTTGGGAGGGGGGCGGCACAATGAGCAGTTCTTC	CASSLGGGRHNEQFF